The T cell receptor beta chain under discussion was sequenced for a study of blood T cell repertoires in COVID-19. Study-wide context: T cells, B-cell-depleted T cells, or PBMCs supplied cDNA or gDNA.

The V gene lost 1 base and the J gene lost 10 bases, with 10 bases spanning the gap. This CDR3 spans 12 amino acids. The germline gives CDR1 SEHNR, CDR2 FQNEAQ (reference sequence). Repertoires were generated with immunoSEQ multiplex PCR, while TCRdb's copy carries only in-frame clones and drops some. Among about 670,000 clones listed, around 90% were seen once. The receptor comes from a woman between 18 and 29 years old with acute or convalescent COVID-19. The sample taken for sequencing was peripheral blood. The J gene is TRBJ1-1, the V gene TRBV7-9; perhaps TRBD1 as D (5 bases). Here the CDR3 reads CASSLVGPGAFF. In DNA form, the CDR3 reads TGTGCCAGCAGCTTAGTGGGGCCCGGAGCTTTCTTT.